A selection of T cell receptor beta chains follows, all from one sample in a study of cytomegalovirus exposure and HLA in healthy donors. Sequencing was performed with immunoSEQ multiplex PCR; in TCRdb, only in-frame clones are kept and a portion is missing. Of 150,000 to 180,000 clones in the sample, roughly 70% were seen once. Sequenced material: PBMCs. Receptor source: a man in his thirties or forties in good health and CMV-seronegative. Each CDR3 is given without its conserved first and last residue. The order of the fields is V gene, CDR3 length, CDR3 protein.

V gene: TRBV5-1
CDR3 length: 12
CDR3 protein: ASSVDGSNQPQH

V gene: TRBV19
CDR3 length: 10
CDR3 protein: ASSQNQETQY

V gene: TRBV5-1
CDR3 length: 12
CDR3 protein: ASSGGQGVVGYP

V gene: TRBV6-1
CDR3 length: 12
CDR3 protein: ASTLGDRGNEQF

V gene: TRBV15
CDR3 length: 13
CDR3 protein: ATSSGETSGETQY

V gene: TRBV5-6
CDR3 length: 13
CDR3 protein: ASSGGGRWANVLT

V gene: TRBV7-6
CDR3 length: 16
CDR3 protein: ASSFGQGGYGIQETQY

V gene: TRBV9
CDR3 length: 11
CDR3 protein: ASSVPLQETQY

V gene: TRBV5-4
CDR3 length: 11
CDR3 protein: ASRSDSAGGYP

V gene: TRBV6-6
CDR3 length: 9
CDR3 protein: ARLLACEQF

V gene: TRBV28
CDR3 length: 13
CDR3 protein: ASSGHRGLSTEAF

V gene: TRBV5-1
CDR3 length: 12
CDR3 protein: ASSLVFGAYEQY

V gene: TRBV6-1
CDR3 length: 12
CDR3 protein: ASRSMGGAQPQH

V gene: TRBV7-9
CDR3 length: 13
CDR3 protein: ASSLSGTENTEAF

V gene: TRBV7-2
CDR3 length: 13
CDR3 protein: ASSYKRGGTDTQY

V gene: TRBV15
CDR3 length: 16
CDR3 protein: ATSMYSGQGYRNTEAF

V gene: TRBV4-2
CDR3 length: 12
CDR3 protein: ASSQEGQGTGYT

V gene: TRBV28
CDR3 length: 12
CDR3 protein: ASSETGTGEKLF

V gene: TRBV7-6
CDR3 length: 11
CDR3 protein: ASSLGEGNEQY

V gene: TRBV7-8
CDR3 length: 13
CDR3 protein: ASSLRPNSNQPQH

V gene: TRBV5-4
CDR3 length: 12
CDR3 protein: ASSLSRGADTQY

V gene: TRBV5-6
CDR3 length: 13
CDR3 protein: ASSLAGGLNTEAF

V gene: TRBV11-1
CDR3 length: 13
CDR3 protein: ASSLVWSGLHEQY

V gene: TRBV5-1
CDR3 length: 13
CDR3 protein: ASSSGGSDNTEAF

V gene: TRBV19
CDR3 length: 11
CDR3 protein: ASSLEGNYGYT

V gene: TRBV5-6
CDR3 length: 11
CDR3 protein: ASSGTAYTEAF

V gene: TRBV6-1
CDR3 length: 13
CDR3 protein: ASRDRVYSNQPQH

V gene: TRBV7-2
CDR3 length: 12
CDR3 protein: ASSLWTDHTEQY

V gene: TRBV7-2
CDR3 length: 12
CDR3 protein: ASSPTGNRETQY

V gene: TRBV9
CDR3 length: 13
CDR3 protein: ASSLGSEGNYEQY

V gene: TRBV7-9
CDR3 length: 11
CDR3 protein: ASSPRTGTEAF

V gene: TRBV15
CDR3 length: 11
CDR3 protein: ATSDQINQPQH

V gene: TRBV6-4
CDR3 length: 14
CDR3 protein: ASSGQDRYSNQPQH

V gene: TRBV5-4
CDR3 length: 15
CDR3 protein: ASSLRDSYSGANVLT

V gene: TRBV5-1
CDR3 length: 12
CDR3 protein: ASSLRGGPYEQY